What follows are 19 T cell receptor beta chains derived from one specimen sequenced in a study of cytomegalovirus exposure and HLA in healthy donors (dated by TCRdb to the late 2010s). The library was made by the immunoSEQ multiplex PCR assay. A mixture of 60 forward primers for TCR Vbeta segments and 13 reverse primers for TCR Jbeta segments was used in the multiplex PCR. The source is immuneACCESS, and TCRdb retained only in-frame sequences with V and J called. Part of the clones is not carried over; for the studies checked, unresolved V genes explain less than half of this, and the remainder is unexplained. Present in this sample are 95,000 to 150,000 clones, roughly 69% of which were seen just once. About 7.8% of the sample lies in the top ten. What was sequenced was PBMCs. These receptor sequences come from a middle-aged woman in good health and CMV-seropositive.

The CDR3, as DNA: TGCGCCAGCAGCCAAGTAGGACAGGGGGAATACGAGCAGTACTTC. Its translation: CASSQVGQGEYEQYF. The chain couples TRBV4-1 to TRBJ2-7; 10 nucleotides line up with TRBD1. Looked up from germline, CDR1 is MGHRA and CDR2 is YSYEKL. There are 15 residues in the CDR3. V trimming: 1 base; J trimming: 4 bases; junction bases outside the gene matches: 4.

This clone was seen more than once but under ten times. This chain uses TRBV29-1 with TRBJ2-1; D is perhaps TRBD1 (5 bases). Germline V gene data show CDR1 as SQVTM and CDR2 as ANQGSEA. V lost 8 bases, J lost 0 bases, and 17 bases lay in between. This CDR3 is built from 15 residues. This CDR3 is CSFRIGASSYNEQFF. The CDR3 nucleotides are TGCAGCTTTCGAATAGGGGCGAGCTCCTACAATGAGCAGTTCTTC.

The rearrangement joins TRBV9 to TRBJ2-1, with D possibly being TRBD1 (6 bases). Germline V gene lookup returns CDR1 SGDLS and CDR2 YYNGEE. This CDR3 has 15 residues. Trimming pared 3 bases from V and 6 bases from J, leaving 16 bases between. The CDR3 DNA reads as TGTGCCAGCAGCGCAAGGGGGTCTTCATCCAATGAGCAGTTCTTC. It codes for CASSARGSSSNEQFF.

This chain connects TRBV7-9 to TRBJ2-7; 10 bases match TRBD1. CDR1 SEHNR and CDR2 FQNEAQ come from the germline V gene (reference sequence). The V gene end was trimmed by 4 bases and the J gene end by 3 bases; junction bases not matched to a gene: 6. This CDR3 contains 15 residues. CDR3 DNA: TGTGCCAGCAGCTCCCAGGACAGGGGGGACTACGAGCAGTACTTC. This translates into CASSSQDRGDYEQYF.

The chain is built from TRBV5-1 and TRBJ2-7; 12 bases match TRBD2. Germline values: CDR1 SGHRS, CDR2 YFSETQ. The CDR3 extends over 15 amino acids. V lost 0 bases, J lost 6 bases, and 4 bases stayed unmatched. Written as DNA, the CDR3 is TGCGCCAGCAGCTTGGATAGACTAGCGGGGGCCGAGCAGTACTTC. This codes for CASSLDRLAGAEQYF. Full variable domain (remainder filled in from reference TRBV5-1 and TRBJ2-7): KAGVTQTPRYLIKTRGQQVTLSCSPISGHRSVSWYQQTPGQGLQFLFEYFSETQRNKGNFPGRFSGRQFSNSRSEMNVSTLELGDSALYLCASSLDRLAGAEQYFGPGTRLTVT.

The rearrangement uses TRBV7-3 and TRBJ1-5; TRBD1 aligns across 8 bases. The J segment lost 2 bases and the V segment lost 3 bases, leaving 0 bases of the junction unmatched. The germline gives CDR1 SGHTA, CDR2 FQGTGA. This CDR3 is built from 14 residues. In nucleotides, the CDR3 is TGTGCCAGCAGCTTGACAGGGGGCAATCAGCCCCAGCATTTT. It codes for CASSLTGGNQPQHF. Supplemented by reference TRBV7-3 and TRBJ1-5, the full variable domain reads GAGVSQTPSNKVTEKGKYVELRCDPISGHTALYWYRQSLGQGPEFLIYFQGTGAADDSGLPNDRFFAVRPEGSVSTLKIQRTERGDSAVYLCASSLTGGNQPQHFGDGTRLSIL.

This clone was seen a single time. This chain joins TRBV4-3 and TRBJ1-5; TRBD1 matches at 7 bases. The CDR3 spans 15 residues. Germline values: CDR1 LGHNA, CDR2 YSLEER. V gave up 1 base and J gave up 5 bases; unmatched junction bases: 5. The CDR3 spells CASSQVRDSHQPQHF. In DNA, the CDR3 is TGCGCCAGCAGCCAAGTCCGGGACAGCCATCAGCCCCAGCATTTT.

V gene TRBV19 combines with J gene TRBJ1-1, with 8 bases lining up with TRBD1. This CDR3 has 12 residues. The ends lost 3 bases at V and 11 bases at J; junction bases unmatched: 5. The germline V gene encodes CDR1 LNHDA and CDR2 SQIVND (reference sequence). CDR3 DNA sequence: TGTGCCAGTAGTATCACCAGGGGGCTGGCTTTCTTT. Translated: CASSITRGLAFF. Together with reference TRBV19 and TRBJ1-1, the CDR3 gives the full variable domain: DGGITQSPKYLFRKEGQNVTLSCEQNLNHDAMYWYRQDPGQGLRLIYYSQIVNDFQKGDIAEGYSVSREKKESFPLTVTSAQKNPTAFYLCASSITRGLAFFGQGTRLTVV.

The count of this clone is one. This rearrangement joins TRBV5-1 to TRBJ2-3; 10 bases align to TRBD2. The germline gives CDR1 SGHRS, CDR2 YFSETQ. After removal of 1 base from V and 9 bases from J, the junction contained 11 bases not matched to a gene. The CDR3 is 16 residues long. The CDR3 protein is CASSLTLLAGVDTQYF. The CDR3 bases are TGCGCCAGCAGCTTGACCCTCCTAGCGGGGGTAGACACGCAGTATTTT. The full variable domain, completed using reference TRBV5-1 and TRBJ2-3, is KAGVTQTPRYLIKTRGQQVTLSCSPISGHRSVSWYQQTPGQGLQFLFEYFSETQRNKGNFPGRFSGRQFSNSRSEMNVSTLELGDSALYLCASSLTLLAGVDTQYFGPGTRLTVL.

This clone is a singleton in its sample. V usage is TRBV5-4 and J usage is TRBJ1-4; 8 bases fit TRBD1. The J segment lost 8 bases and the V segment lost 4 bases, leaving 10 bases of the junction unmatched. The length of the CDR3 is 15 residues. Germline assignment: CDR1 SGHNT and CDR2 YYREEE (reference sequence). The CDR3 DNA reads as TGTGCCAGCAGCCGCCGGGGACAGGACGGGGAAAAACTGTTTTTT. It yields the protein CASSRRGQDGEKLFF.

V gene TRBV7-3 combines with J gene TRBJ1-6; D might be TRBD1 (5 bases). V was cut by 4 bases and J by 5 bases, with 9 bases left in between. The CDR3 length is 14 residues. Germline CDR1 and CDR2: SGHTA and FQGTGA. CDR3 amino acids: CASSSTGDNSPLHF. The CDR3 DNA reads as TGTGCCAGCAGCTCTACAGGAGATAATTCACCCCTCCACTTT.

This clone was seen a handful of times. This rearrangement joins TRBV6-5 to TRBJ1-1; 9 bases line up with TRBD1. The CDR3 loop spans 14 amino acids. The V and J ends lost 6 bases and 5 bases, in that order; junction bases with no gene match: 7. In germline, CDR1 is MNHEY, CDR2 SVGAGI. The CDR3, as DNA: TGTGCCAGCAGCCGGGGGACAGGGACAACTGAAGCTTTCTTT. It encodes CASSRGTGTTEAFF.

In DNA form, the CDR3 reads TGTGCCAGCAGTTACAATCAGGGGGAAGGATACGAGCAGTACTTC. Its translation is CASSYNQGEGYEQYF. J is TRBJ2-7 and V is TRBV6-5; 7 bases match TRBD1. The CDR3 contains 15 residues. Germline CDR1 reads MNHEY; CDR2 reads SVGAGI. V lost 2 bases, J lost 4 bases, and 8 bases stayed unmatched.

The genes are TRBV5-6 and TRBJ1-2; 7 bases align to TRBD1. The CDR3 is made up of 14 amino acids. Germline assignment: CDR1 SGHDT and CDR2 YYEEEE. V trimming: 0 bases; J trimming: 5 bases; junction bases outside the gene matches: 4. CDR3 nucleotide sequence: TGTGCCAGCAGCTTGGGGACAGGCCTTTATGGCTACACCTTC. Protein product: CASSLGTGLYGYTF.

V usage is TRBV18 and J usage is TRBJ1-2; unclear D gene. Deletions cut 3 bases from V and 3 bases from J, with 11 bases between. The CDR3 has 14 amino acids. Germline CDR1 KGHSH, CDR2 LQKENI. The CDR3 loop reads CASSPGHKDYGYTF. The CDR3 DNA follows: TGTGCCAGCTCACCGGGCCATAAGGACTATGGCTACACCTTC.

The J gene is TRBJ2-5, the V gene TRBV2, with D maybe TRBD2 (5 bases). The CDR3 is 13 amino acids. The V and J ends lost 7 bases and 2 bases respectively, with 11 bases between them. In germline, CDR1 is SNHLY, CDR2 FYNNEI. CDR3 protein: CASKAEVQETQYF. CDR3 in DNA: TGTGCCAGCAAAGCGGAGGTACAAGAGACCCAGTACTTC.

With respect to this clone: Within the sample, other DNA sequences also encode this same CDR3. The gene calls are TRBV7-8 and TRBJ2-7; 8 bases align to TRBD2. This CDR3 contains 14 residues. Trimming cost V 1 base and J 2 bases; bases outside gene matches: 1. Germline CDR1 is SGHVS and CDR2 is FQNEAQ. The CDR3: CASSLGGGPYEQYF. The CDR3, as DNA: TGTGCCAGCAGCTTAGGCGGGGGGCCCTACGAGCAGTACTTC. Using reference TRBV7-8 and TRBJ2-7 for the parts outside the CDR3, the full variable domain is GAGVSQSPRYKVAKRGQDVALRCDPISGHVSLFWYQQALGQGPEFLTYFQNEAQLDKSGLPSDRFFAERPEGSVSTLKIQRTQQEDSAVYLCASSLGGGPYEQYFGPGTRLTVT.

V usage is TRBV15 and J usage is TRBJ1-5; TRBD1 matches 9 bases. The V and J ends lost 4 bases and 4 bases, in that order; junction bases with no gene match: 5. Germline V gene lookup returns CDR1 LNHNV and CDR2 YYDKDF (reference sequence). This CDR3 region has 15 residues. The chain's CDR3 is CATSITGGPNQPQHF. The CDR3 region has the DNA TGTGCCACCAGCATAACAGGGGGCCCAAATCAGCCCCAGCATTTT.

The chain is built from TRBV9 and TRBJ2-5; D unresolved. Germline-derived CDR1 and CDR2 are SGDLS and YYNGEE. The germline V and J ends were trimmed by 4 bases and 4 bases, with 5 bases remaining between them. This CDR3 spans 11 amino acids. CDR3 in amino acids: CASSPGETQYF. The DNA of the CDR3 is TGTGCCAGCAGCCCGGGAGAGACCCAGTACTTC.